This T cell receptor beta chain comes out of a study of beta chain features in type 1 diabetes. Study as a whole: Healthy donors and patients had similar age, gender and cell yields.

On this clone itself: The antigen is unknown.

From germline, CDR1 is LGHNA and CDR2 YSLEER. The CDR3 covers 14 residues. With 11 bases clipped from V and 2 bases from J, the junction kept 8 bases outside the gene matches. The study, taken as a whole, reports: In every one of the four CD4+ subsets, TCRB CDR3s were moderately but significantly shorter in Type 1 diabetes patients. Fewer junction insertions and more nucleotide deletions appeared in type 1 diabetes patients. A potential influence of HLA type upon TCRB rearrangement remained unresolved herein.

Expressed TCRB transcripts were sequenced because the isolated RNA had all been reverse transcribed beforehand. Method: immunoSEQ multiplex PCR; TCRdb's copy keeps in-frame clones and lacks some. The table includes over 40,000 clones, about 68% detected once. V is TRBV4-3 and J is TRBJ2-3; TRBD1 matches at 9 bases. The TCR was taken from a man aged 25-45 years with type 1 diabetes. Some clones in this sample may be carry-over from other donors' samples. The source material was Tregs from blood. CDR3 in DNA: TGCGCCTCGCGGGGACAGGGACACACAGATACGCAGTATTTT. This encodes CASRGQGHTDTQYF.